This T cell receptor beta chain was sequenced in a study of blood T cell repertoires in COVID-19. Study as a whole: The analysed material was cDNA or gDNA that came from T cells, B-cell-depleted T cells, or PBMCs.

Libraries were prepared by immunoSEQ multiplex PCR; TCRdb keeps only in-frame clonotypes and omits some of them. This table holds around 300,000 clones, 85% to 90% found once. CDR3 length: 13 residues. Germline V gene data show CDR1 as SGHRS and CDR2 as YFSETQ. The V end was cut by 3 bases, the J end by 6 bases, with 10 bases between. The TCR comes from a woman in her thirties or forties with COVID-19, enrolled during active disease. The chain joins TRBV5-1 to TRBJ1-5; D perhaps matches TRBD1 (5 bases). The specimen was peripheral blood. The CDR3 loop reads CASSWEGSQPQHF. CDR3 coding DNA: TGCGCCAGCAGCTGGGAGGGGAGTCAGCCCCAGCATTTT.